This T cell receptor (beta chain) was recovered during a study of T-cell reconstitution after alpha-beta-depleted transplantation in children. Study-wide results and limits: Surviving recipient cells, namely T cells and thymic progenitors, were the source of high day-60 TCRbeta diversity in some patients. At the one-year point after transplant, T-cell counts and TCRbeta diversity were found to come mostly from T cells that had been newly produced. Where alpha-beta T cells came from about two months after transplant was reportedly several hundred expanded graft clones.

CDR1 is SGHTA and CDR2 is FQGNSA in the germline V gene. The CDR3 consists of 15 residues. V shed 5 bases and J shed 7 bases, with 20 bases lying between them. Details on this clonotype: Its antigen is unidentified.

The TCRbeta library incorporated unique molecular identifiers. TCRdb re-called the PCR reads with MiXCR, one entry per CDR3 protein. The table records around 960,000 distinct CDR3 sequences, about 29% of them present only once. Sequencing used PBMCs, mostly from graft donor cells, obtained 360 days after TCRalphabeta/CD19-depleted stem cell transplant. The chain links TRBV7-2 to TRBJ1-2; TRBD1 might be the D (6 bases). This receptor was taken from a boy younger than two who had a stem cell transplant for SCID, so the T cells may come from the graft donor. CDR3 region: CASSKTGARGGGYTF. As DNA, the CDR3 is TGTGCCAGCAGCAAAACAGGAGCTAGGGGGGGTGGCTACACCTTC.